This T cell receptor beta chain was profiled in a study of control samples from healthy donors and cancer patients. The protocol was immunoSEQ multiplex PCR, while the TCRdb copy is restricted to in-frame clones and leaves out a portion. This repertoire shows tens of thousands of clones, around 81% found once; its top ten account for approximately 19%. Germline CDR1 SGHDN, CDR2 FVKESK. V was shortened by 3 bases and J by 7 bases, with 7 bases between the two germline ends. The CDR3 totals 12 residues. The receptor was isolated from a man aged 25 to 45 in good health. Sequencing was carried out using blood. This chain joins TRBV14 and TRBJ1-5; D is perhaps TRBD1 (6 bases). The chain's CDR3 is CASSQGAQPQHF. CDR3 in DNA: TGTGCCAGCAGCCAGGGGGCGCAGCCCCAGCATTTT.